The present T cell receptor (beta chain) was sequenced within a study of blood T cell repertoires in COVID-19. Study-wide context: PBMCs, B-cell-depleted T cells, or T cells were the source of the cDNA or gDNA that made up the material.

Sequencing was performed with immunoSEQ multiplex PCR; in TCRdb, only in-frame clones are kept and a portion is missing. The table lists 100,000 to 150,000 clones, 85% of them singletons, with roughly 30% in the top ten. This CDR3 is built from 14 residues. The germline gives CDR1 SGHTA, CDR2 FQGNSA. V shed 5 bases and J 5 bases; nucleotides not matched to a gene: 7. The chain uses TRBV7-2 and TRBJ2-7; TRBD1 agrees at 9 bases. The sequence was obtained from a woman over 75 with acute or convalescent COVID-19. Source material: peripheral blood. The CDR3 loop reads CASSQGQGWDEQYF. The CDR3 DNA follows: TGTGCCAGCAGCCAAGGACAGGGGTGGGACGAGCAGTACTTC.